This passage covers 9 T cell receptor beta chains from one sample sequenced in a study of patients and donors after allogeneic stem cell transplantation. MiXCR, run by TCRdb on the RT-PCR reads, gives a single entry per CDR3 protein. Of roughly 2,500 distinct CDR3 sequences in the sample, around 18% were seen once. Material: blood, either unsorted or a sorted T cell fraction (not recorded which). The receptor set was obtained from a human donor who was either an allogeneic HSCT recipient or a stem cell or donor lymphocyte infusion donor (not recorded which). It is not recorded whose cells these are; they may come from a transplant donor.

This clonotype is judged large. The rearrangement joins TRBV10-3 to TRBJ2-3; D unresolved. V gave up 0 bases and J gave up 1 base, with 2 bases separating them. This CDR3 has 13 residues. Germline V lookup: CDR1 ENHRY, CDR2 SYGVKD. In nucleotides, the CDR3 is TGTGCCATCAGTGAGTCGGGCACAGATACGCAGTATTTT. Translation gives CAISESGTDTQYF.

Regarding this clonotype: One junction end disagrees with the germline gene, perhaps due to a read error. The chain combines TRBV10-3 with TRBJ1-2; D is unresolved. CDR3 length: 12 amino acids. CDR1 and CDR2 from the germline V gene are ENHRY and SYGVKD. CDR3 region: CAISGEGYGFTF. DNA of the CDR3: TGTGCCATCTCCGGTGAGGGCTATGGCTTCACCTTC.

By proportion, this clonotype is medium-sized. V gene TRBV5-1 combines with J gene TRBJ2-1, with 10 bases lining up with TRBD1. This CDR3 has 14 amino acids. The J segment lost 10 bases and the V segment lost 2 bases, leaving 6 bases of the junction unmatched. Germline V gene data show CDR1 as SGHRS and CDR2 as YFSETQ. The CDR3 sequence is CASSLDRGLSEQFF. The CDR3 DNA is TGCGCCAGCAGCTTAGACAGGGGGCTTAGCGAGCAGTTCTTC.

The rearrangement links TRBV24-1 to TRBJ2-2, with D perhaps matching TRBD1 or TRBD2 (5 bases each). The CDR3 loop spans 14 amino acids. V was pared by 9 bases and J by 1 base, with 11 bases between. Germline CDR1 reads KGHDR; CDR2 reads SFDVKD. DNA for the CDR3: TGTGCCACCGCAGGGACCTGGAACACCGGGGAGCTGTTTTTT. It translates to CATAGTWNTGELFF.

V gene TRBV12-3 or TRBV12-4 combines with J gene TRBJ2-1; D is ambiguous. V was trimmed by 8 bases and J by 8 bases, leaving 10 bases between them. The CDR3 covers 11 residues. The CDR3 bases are TGTGCCAGCCTTTTACTGGATGAGCAGTTCTTC. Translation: CASLLLDEQFF.

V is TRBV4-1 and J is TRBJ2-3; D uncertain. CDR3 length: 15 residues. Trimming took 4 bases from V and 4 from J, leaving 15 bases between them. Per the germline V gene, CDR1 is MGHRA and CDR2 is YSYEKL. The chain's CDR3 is CASSPRYEYPDTQYF. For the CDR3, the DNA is TGCGCCAGCAGCCCGCGATATGAGTACCCAGATACGCAGTATTTT.

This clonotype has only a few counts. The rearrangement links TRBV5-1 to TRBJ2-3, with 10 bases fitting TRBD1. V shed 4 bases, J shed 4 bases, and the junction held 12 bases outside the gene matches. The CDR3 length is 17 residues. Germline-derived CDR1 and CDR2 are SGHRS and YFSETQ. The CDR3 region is CASSPWRGTGVADTQYF. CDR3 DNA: TGCGCCAGCAGCCCCTGGCGGGGGACAGGGGTAGCAGATACGCAGTATTTT.

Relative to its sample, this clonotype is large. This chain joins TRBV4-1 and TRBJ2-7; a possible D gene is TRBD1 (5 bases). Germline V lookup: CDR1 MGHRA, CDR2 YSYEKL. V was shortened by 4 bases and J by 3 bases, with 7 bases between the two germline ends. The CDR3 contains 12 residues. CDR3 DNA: TGCGCCAGCAGCCGCGACAGCTACGAGCAGTACTTC. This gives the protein CASSRDSYEQYF.

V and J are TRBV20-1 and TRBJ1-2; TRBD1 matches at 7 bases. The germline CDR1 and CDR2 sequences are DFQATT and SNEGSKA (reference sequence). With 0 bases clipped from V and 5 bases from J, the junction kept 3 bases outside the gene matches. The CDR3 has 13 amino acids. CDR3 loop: CSARDQQGYGYTF. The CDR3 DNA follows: TGCAGTGCTAGAGATCAACAGGGGTATGGCTACACCTTC.